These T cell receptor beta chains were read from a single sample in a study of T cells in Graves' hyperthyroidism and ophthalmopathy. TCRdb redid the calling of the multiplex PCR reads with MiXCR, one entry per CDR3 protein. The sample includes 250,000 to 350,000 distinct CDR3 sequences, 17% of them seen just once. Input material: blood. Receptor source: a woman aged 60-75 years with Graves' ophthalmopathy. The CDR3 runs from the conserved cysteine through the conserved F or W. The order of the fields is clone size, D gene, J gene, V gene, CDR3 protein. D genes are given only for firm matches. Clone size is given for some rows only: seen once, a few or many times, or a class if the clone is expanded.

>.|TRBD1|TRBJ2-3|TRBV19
CASSIAGGIGTDTQYF
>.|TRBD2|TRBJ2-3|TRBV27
CASTDLAGGVDTQYF
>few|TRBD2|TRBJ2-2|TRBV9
CASSVRGGADTGELFF
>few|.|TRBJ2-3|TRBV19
CASSRGLAGFSTDTQYF
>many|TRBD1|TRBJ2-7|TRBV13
CASSFSGQGNYEQYF
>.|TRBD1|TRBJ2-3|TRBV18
CASFDAGGPDTQYF
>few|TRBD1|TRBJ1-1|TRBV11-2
CTERGPTEAFF
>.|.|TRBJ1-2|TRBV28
CASSLQQDVLTTF
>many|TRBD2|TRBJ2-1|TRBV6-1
CATKPGLAGVEQFF
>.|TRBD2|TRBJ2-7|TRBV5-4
CASSLGTRGYEQYF
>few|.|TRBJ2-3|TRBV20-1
CSAGDSGYAADTQYF
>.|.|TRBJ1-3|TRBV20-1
CSAPPLGAFSGNTIYF
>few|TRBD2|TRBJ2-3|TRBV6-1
CATGTSGRAADTQYF
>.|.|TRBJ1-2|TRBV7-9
CASSLAVMDGYTF
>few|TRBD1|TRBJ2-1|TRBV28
CASSLYGQVGEQFF
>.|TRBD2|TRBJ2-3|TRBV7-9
CASSLTSGNADTQYF
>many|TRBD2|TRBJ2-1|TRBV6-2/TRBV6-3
CASILSGGYNEQFF
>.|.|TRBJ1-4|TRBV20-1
CSARVGANEKLFF
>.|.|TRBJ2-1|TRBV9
CASSVGGGTYNEQFF
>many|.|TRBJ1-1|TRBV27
CASWSRDTNTEAFF
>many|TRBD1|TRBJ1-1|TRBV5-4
CASSATDRGNTEAFF
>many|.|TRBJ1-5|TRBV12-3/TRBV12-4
CASSLALNRGTLSQPQHF
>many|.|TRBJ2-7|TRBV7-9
CASRRRSGGSSYEQYF
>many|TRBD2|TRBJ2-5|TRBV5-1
CASSLGTSGAQETQYF
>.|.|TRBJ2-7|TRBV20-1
CSASRRGTIHEQYF
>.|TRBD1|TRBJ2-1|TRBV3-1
CASRPSGTGEYNEQFF
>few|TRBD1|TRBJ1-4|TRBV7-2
CASSPQTGAGEKLFF
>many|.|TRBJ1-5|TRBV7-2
CASSLNSVWDQPQHF
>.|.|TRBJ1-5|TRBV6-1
CASSEPGYNQPQHF
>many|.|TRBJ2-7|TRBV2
CASLPTRTYEQYF
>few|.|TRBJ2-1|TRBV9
CASSVERNEQFF
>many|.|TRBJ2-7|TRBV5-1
CASSLEGRGHDEQYF
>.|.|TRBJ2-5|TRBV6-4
CASSPRRRGGETQYF
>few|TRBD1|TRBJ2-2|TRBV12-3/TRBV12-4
CASRGLQGADTGELFF
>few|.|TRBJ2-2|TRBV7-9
CASRVDTGELFF
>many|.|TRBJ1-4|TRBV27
CASSLMGPDEKLFF
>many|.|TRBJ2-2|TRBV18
CASSPAAANTGELFF